This T cell receptor beta chain was recovered during a study of cytomegalovirus exposure and HLA in healthy donors. Turning to the study itself: Among over 300 genotyped donors, 80% to 90% fell in the Caucasian-associated ancestry cluster.

The PCR used 60 Vbeta and 13 Jbeta primers. This table comes from immunoSEQ multiplex PCR, and its TCRdb copy is limited to in-frame clones, with some not included. This table holds approximately 170,000 clones, approximately 70% found once. V dropped 3 bases and J dropped 4; count of bases not matched to a gene: 2. Germline loops: CDR1 ENHRY, CDR2 SYGVKD. The CDR3 is 14 residues long. Sequenced input: PBMCs. The J gene is TRBJ1-5, the V gene TRBV10-3; TRBD1 agrees at 8 bases. The TCR was taken from a woman under 30 in good health and CMV-seropositive. CDR3 in amino acids: CAISDGTGNQPQHF. DNA of the CDR3: TGTGCCATCAGTGACGGGACAGGAAATCAGCCCCAGCATTTT.